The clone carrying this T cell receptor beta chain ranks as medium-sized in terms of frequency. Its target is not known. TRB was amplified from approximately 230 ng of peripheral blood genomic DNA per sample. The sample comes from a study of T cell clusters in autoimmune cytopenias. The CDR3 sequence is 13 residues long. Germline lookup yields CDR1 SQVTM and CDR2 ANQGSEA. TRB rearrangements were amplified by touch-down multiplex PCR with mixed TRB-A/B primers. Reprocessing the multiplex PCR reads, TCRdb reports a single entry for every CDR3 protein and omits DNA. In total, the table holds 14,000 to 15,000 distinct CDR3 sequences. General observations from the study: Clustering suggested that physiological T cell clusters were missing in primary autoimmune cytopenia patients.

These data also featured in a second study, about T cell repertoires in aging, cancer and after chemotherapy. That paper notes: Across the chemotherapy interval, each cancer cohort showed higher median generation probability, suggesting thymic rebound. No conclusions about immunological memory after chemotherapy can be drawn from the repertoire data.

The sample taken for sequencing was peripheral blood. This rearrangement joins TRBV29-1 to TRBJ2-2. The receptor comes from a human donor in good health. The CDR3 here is CSVKNLYTGELFF.